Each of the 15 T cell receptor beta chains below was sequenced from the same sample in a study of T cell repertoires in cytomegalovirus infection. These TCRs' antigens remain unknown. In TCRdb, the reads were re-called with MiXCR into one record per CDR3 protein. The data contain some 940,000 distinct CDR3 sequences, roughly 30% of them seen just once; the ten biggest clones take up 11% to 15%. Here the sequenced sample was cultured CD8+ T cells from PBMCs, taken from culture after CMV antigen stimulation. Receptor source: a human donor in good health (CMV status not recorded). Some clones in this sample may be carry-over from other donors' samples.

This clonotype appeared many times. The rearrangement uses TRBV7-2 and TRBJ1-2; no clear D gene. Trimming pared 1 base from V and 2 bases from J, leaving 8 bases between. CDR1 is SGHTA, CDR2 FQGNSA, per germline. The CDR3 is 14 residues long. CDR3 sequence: CASSLEWGNYGYTF. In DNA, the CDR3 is TGTGCCAGCAGCTTAGAATGGGGAAACTATGGCTACACCTTC.

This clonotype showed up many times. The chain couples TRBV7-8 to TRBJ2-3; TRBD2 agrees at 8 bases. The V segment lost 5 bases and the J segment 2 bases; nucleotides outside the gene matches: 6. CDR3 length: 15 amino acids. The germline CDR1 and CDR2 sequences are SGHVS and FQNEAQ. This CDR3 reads CASSKIAGTTDTQYF. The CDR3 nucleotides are TGTGCCAGCAGCAAAATAGCGGGGACCACAGATACGCAGTATTTT.

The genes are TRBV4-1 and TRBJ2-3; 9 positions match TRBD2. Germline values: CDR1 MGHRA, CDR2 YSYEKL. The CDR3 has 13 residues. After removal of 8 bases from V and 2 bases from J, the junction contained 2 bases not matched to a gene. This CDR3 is CASVAGVTDTQYF. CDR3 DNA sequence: TGCGCCAGCGTAGCGGGGGTCACAGATACGCAGTATTTT.

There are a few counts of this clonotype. The CDR3 DNA sequence: TGTGCCAGCAGCTTAGTAGGAGGGGCAAGTTATCAGCCCCAGCATTTT. Its translation: CASSLVGGASYQPQHF. This chain connects TRBV7-8 to TRBJ1-5, with D possibly being TRBD1 (5 bases). Per germline, CDR1 SGHVS and CDR2 FQNEAQ. Between the trimmed V and J ends, which lost 1 base and 5 bases, there was a span of 15 bases. This CDR3 spans 16 amino acids.

The CDR3 protein is CASSFETGGAYTDTQYF. In DNA form, the CDR3 reads TGTGCCAGCAGCTTTGAGACAGGGGGCGCCTATACAGATACGCAGTATTTT. The V and J genes are TRBV13 and TRBJ2-3, with 10 bases that match TRBD1. V trimming: 3 bases; J trimming: 3 bases; junction bases outside the gene matches: 9. The CDR3 runs 17 residues. Germline V gene data show CDR1 as PRHDT and CDR2 as FYEKMQ (reference sequence). The full variable domain, its missing parts supplied by reference TRBV13 and TRBJ2-3, is AAGVIQSPRHLIKEKRETATLKCYPIPRHDTVYWYQQGPGQDPQFLISFYEKMQSDKGSIPDRFSAQQFSDYHSELNMSSLELGDSALYFCASSFETGGAYTDTQYFGPGTRLTVL.

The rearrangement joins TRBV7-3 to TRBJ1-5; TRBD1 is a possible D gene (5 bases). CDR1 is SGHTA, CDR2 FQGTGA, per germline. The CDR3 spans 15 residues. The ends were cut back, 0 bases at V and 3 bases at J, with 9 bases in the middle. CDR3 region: CASSLTGENNQPQHF. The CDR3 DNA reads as TGTGCCAGCAGCTTAACAGGGGAAAACAATCAGCCCCAGCATTTT.

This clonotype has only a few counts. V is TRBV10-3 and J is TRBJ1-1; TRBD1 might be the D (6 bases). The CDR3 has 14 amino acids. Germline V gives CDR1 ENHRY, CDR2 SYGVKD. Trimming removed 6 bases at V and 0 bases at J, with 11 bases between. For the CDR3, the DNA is TGTGCCATCAGGGGCGGACAGTTGAACACTGAAGCTTTCTTT. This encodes CAIRGGQLNTEAFF.

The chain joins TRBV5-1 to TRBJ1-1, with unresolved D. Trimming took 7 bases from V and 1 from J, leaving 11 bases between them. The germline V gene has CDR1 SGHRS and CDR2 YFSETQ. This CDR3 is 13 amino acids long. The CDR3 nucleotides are TGCGCCAGCTGTACCGGGAGGAACACTGAAGCTTTCTTT. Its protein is CASCTGRNTEAFF.

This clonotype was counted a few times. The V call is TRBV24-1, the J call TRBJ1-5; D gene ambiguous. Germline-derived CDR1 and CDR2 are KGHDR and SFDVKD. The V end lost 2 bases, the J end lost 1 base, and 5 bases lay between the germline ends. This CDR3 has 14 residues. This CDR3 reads CATSDSTSNQPQHF. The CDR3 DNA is TGTGCCACCAGTGATTCGACAAGCAATCAGCCCCAGCATTTT.

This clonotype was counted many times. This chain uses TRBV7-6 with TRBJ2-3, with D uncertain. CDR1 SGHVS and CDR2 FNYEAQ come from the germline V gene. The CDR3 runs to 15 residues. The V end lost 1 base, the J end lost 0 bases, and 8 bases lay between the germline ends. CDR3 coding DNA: TGTGCCAGCAGCTTAGTGGCGACTAGCACAGATACGCAGTATTTT. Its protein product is CASSLVATSTDTQYF.

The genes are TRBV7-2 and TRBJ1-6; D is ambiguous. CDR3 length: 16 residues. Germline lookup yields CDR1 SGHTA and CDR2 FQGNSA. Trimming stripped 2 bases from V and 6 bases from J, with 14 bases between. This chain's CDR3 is CASSLIPSTANSPLHF. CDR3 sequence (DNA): TGTGCCAGCAGCTTAATTCCCTCTACAGCTAATTCACCCCTCCACTTT. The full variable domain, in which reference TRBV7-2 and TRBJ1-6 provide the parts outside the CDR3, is GAGVSQSPSNKVTEKGKDVELRCDPISGHTALYWYRQSLGQGLEFLIYFQGNSAPDKSGLPSDRFSAERTGGSVSTLTIQRTQQEDSAVYLCASSLIPSTANSPLHFGNGTRLTVT.

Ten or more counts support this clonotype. The DNA for the CDR3 is TGTGCCAGCAGCTTACGGCCGGGGGACTACAATGAGCAGTTCTTC. Residues: CASSLRPGDYNEQFF. This chain connects TRBV7-8 to TRBJ2-1; weak D call: TRBD2 (6 bases). Germline V gene lookup returns CDR1 SGHVS and CDR2 FQNEAQ. V lost 2 bases and J lost 3, with 11 bases in between. The CDR3 is made up of 15 amino acids. Drawing the rest from reference TRBV7-8 and TRBJ2-1, the complete variable domain is GAGVSQSPRYKVAKRGQDVALRCDPISGHVSLFWYQQALGQGPEFLTYFQNEAQLDKSGLPSDRFFAERPEGSVSTLKIQRTQQEDSAVYLCASSLRPGDYNEQFFGPGTRLTVL.

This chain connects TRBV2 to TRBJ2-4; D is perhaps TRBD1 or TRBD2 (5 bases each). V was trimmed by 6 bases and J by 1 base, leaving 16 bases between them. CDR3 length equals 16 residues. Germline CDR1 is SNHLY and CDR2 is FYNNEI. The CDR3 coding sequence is TGTGCCAGCAGAGGCCCTAGGGACGGGGCCAAAAACATTCAGTACTTC. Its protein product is CASRGPRDGAKNIQYF.

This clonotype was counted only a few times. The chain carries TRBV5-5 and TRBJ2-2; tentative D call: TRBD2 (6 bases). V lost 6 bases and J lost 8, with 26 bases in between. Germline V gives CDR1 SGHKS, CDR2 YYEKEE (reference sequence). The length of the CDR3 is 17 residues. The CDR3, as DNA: TGTGCCAGCACCGGAGGGCTCCTAGCGACGCTGGGGGGGGAGCTGTTTTTT. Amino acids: CASTGGLLATLGGELFF. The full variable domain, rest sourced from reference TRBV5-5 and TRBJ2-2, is DAGVTQSPTHLIKTRGQQVTLRCSPISGHKSVSWYQQVLGQGPQFIFQYYEKEERGRGNFPDRFSARQFPNYSSELNVNALLLGDSALYLCASTGGLLATLGGELFFGEGSRLTVL.

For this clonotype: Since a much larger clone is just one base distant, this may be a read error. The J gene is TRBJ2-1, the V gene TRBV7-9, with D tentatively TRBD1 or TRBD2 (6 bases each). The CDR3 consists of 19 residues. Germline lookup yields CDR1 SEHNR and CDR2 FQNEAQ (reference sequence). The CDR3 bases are TGTGCCACCAGCTTAGCGTTTACGGGGGCCTCGAGCTCCTACAATGAGCAGTTCTTC. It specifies CATSLAFTGASSSYNEQFF.